This TCR beta chain was captured in a study of cytotoxic CD8 clonotypes in ibrutinib-treated CLL. Study-level points and caveats: Clonality was higher at ibrutinib response and returned toward baseline at progression. With treatment, public clonotypes, which were uncommon, either contracted or remained stable.

A few counts support this clone. Its antigen is as yet unknown. TCRdb's copy holds only in-frame clones and misses some; the assay was immunoSEQ multiplex PCR. In the table there are tens of thousands of clones, about half of which are singletons. The germline V gene encodes CDR1 SGHAT and CDR2 FQNNGV. The CDR3 has 14 amino acids. The V end lost 2 bases, the J end lost 3 bases, and 10 bases lay between the germline ends. This sequence originates from a human donor with chronic lymphocytic leukemia. This chain uses TRBV11-2 with TRBJ1-2; unclear D gene. The specimen was PBMCs, collected after 12 months of ibrutinib treatment. CDR3 region: CASSLSSRHYGYTF. The DNA of the CDR3 is TGTGCCAGCAGCTTAAGTAGTCGGCACTATGGCTACACCTTC. Supplemented by reference TRBV11-2 and TRBJ1-2, the full variable domain reads EAGVAQSPRYKIIEKRQSVAFWCNPISGHATLYWYQQILGQGPKLLIQFQNNGVVDDSQLPKDRFSAERLKGVDSTLKIQPAKLEDSAVYLCASSLSSRHYGYTFGSGTRLTVV.